This T cell receptor beta chain was identified during a study of graft-versus-host responses after intestinal transplantation. Study-level information: All recipients got anti-thymocyte globulin induction, then tacrolimus and steroids for approximately 3 years.

Libraries were prepared by immunoSEQ multiplex PCR; TCRdb keeps only in-frame clonotypes and omits some of them. The table shows about 120,000 clones, with roughly nine tenths occurring only once. This clone has only one observation. Its target is not known. The CDR3 spans 17 residues. Germline CDR1 SGDLS, CDR2 YYNGEE. Trimming took off 2 bases at V and 0 bases at J, with 15 bases between the two ends. V gene TRBV9 combines with J gene TRBJ1-3; D is possibly TRBD1 (5 bases). Sequences were derived from unstimulated CD4+ T cells sorted from spleen or lymph node cells, sampled before intestinal transplant. The sequence derives from a human donor who received an intestinal transplant. The CDR3 DNA sequence: TGTGCCAGCAGCGTGTCCGGGGGAGGGAACTCTGGAAACACCATATATTTT. Encoded protein: CASSVSGGGNSGNTIYF. The whole variable domain, filled in from reference TRBV9 and TRBJ1-3, reads DSGVTQTPKHLITATGQRVTLRCSPRSGDLSVYWYQQSLDQGLQFLIQYYNGEERAKGNILERFSAQQFPDLHSELNLSSLELGDSALYFCASSVSGGGNSGNTIYFGEGSWLTVV.